This TCR beta chain was sequenced during a study of cytomegalovirus exposure and HLA in healthy donors (dated by TCRdb to between 2016 and 2019). Concerning the study at large: According to a later analysis, one platform produced both the 120 validation repertoires and the 720 or so repertoires of the first cohort. The study was designed to test whether signatures of past pathogen exposure could be identified by cataloging public T cell receptors. A separate validation cohort of 100 to 150 different subjects was used in addition to the approximately 670-subject first cohort. To predict cytomegalovirus infection status, the study combined high-throughput TCR immunosequencing, statistical association of individual TCRs with disease status, and machine learning. The research as a whole found: Across donors, most TCR sequences were observed very rarely, whereas some public TCRs were present in many individuals. A few of the identified cytomegalovirus-associated TCR beta chains were confirmed in vitro to be specific for cytomegalovirus antigens. In a later analysis, TCRs clustered in the first cohort were found to also tend to co-occur in the 120 validation repertoires, with 90% to 95% of cluster scores above 0. According to the authors, the approach could potentially be generalized to other disease states and immunological phenotypes. A later analysis had no HLA typing for the validation cohort, so co-occurrence there was scored across all 120 or so repertoires. A total of fewer than 200 TCR beta chains were listed by the study as associated with cytomegalovirus. In both the original and validation cohorts, the classifier was reported to diagnose cytomegalovirus status with high specificity and sensitivity.

Trimming costs V 5 bases and J 1 base, and their ends lie 10 bases apart. The CDR3, cysteine through phenylalanine, is 14 amino acids long. CDR3 DNA only is kept here, 42 bases in frame from base 1. CDR1 and CDR2 are read off the germline V gene as SGHAT and FQNNGV. Separate from the roughly 700-subject first cohort, the validation cohort of about 130 subjects was the group to which the donors belonged. Worth noting for this clone: The specificity of this receptor is unknown. Qualities for individual bases were not recorded, and no much larger clone is one base off.

Library prep was done by the immunoSEQ multiplex PCR assay. Regarding the original processing steps: A statistical classification framework was developed to diagnose cytomegalovirus status using the catalog of TCR beta chain sequences. In its TCRdb copy, this immuneACCESS table keeps in-frame sequences only and misses some clones. Where compared with another copy, unresolved V genes explain less than half of these, and the others have no known cause. V and J calls plus clone size are reproduced from that table; the DNA served to infer D and trimming. The sample contains about 84,000 clones, approximately 90% of them found a single time. About 2.2% of the sample is in the top ten clones.

The sequenced sample was PBMCs. This TCR was recovered from a man aged 30 to 39 in good health and CMV-seronegative. Rearrangement joined TRBV11-2 to TRBJ2-3, with the D gene uncertain. The CDR3 reads as follows: CASSDSFGTDTQYF. The nucleotide sequence reads as follows: TGTGCCAGCAGCGACTCGTTTGGCACAGATACGCAGTATTTT.